This T cell receptor beta chain was retrieved from a study of cytomegalovirus exposure and HLA in healthy donors. The CDR3 length is 13 residues. Germline assignment: CDR1 MDHEN and CDR2 SYDVKM. Trimming removed 7 bases from V and 0 bases from J, with 9 bases in between. 13 Jbeta primers and 60 Vbeta primers were used for the PCR. Sequenced by immunoSEQ multiplex PCR; TCRdb stores in-frame clones only, minus some. Of approximately 180,000 clones detected, 85% to 90% appear once; the ten largest clones hold more than 1.5%. The chain uses TRBV28 and TRBJ1-1; D gene uncertain. The receptor was derived from a woman between 18 and 30 years old in good health and CMV-seronegative. Sequenced: PBMCs. In DNA form, the CDR3 reads TGTGCCAGCACCCAAACATTGAACACTGAAGCTTTCTTT. It specifies CASTQTLNTEAFF.